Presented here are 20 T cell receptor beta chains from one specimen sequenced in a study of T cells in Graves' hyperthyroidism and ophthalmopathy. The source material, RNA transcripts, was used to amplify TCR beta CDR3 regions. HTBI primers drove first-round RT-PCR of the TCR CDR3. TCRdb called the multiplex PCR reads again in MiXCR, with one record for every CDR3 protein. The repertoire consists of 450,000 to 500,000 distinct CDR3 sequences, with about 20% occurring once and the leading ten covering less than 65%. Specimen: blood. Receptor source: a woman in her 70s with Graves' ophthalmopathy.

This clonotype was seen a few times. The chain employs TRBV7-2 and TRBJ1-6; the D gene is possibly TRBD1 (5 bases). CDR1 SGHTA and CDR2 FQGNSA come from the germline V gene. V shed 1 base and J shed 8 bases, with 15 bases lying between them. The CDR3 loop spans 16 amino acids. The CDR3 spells CASSLVSGSPHSPLHF. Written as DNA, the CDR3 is TGTGCCAGCAGCTTAGTATCAGGGTCTCCTCATTCACCCCTCCACTTT.

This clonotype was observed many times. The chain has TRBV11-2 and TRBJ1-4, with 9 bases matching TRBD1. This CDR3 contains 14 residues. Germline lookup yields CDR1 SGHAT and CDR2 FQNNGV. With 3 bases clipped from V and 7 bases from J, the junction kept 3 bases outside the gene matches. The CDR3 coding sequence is TGTGCCAGCAGCTTGGACAGGGGTAGTGAAAAACTGTTTTTT. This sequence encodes CASSLDRGSEKLFF. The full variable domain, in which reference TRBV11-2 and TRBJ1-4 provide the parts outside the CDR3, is EAGVAQSPRYKIIEKRQSVAFWCNPISGHATLYWYQQILGQGPKLLIQFQNNGVVDDSQLPKDRFSAERLKGVDSTLKIQPAKLEDSAVYLCASSLDRGSEKLFFGSGTQLSVL.

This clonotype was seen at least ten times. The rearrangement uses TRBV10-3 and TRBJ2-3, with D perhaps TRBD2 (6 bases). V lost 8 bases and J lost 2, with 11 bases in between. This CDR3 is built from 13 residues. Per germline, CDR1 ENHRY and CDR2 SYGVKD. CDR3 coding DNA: TGTGCCATCGGCCGGGAGACCACAGATACGCAGTATTTT. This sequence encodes CAIGRETTDTQYF.

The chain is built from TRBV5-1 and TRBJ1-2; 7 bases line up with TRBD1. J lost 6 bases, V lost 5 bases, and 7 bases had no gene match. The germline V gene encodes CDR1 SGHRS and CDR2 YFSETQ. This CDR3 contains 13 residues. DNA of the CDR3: TGCGCCAGCAGTCAGGGGGGTGGAGATGGCTACACCTTC. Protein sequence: CASSQGGGDGYTF. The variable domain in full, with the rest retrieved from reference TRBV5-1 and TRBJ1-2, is KAGVTQTPRYLIKTRGQQVTLSCSPISGHRSVSWYQQTPGQGLQFLFEYFSETQRNKGNFPGRFSGRQFSNSRSEMNVSTLELGDSALYLCASSQGGGDGYTFGSGTRLTVV.

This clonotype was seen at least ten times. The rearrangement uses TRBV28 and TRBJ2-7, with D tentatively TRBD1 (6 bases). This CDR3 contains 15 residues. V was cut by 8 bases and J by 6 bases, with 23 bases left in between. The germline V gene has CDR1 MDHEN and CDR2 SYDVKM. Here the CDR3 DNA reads TGTGCCAGCGGGTGGGGGCTAACGGAATTTGGCGAGCAGTACTTC. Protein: CASGWGLTEFGEQYF.

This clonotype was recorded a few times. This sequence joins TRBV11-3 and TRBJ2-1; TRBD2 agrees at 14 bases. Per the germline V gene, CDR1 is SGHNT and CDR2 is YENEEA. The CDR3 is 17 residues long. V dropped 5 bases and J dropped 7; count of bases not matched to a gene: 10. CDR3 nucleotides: TGTGCCAGCAGCGCAGGGACTAGCGGGAGTCTTGGGAATGAGCAGTTCTTC. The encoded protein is CASSAGTSGSLGNEQFF.

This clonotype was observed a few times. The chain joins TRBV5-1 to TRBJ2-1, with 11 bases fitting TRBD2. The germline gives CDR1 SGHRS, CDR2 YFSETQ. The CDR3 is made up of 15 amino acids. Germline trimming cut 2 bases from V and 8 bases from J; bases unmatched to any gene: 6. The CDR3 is CASSFLGTSGHEQFF. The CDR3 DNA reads TGCGCCAGCAGCTTCTTAGGGACTAGCGGCCATGAGCAGTTCTTC. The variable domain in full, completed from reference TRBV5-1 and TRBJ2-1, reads KAGVTQTPRYLIKTRGQQVTLSCSPISGHRSVSWYQQTPGQGLQFLFEYFSETQRNKGNFPGRFSGRQFSNSRSEMNVSTLELGDSALYLCASSFLGTSGHEQFFGPGTRLTVL.

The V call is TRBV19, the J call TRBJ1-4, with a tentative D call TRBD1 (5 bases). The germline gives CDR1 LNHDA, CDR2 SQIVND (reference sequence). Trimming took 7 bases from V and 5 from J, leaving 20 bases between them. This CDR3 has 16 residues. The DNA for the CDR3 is TGTGCCAGTAAAGTTAGTCGGGACTCGAACAATGAAAAACTGTTTTTT. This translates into CASKVSRDSNNEKLFF.

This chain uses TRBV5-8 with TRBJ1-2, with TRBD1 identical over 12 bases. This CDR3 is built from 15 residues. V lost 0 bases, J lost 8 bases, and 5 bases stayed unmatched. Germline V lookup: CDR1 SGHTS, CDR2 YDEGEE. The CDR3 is CASSLGGQGALGYTF. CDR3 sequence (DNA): TGTGCCAGCAGCTTGGGGGGACAGGGGGCGCTCGGCTACACCTTC.

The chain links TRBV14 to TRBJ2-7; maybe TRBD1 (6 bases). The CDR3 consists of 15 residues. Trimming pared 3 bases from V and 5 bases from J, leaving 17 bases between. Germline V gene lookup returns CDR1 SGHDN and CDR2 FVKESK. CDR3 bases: TGTGCCAGCAGCCAGGGGACAAGCTGGTTGAACGAGCAGTACTTC. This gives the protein CASSQGTSWLNEQYF.

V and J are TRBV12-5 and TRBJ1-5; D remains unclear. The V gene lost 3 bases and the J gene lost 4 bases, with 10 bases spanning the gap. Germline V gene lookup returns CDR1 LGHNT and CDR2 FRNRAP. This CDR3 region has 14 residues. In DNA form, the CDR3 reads TGTGCTAGTGGTTTAATGGGGTTAAATCAGCCCCAGCATTTT. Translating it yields CASGLMGLNQPQHF.

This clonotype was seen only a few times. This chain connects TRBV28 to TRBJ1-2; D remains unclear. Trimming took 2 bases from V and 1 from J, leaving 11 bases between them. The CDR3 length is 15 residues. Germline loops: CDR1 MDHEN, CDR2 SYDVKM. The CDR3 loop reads CASSLRRAINYGYTF. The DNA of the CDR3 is TGTGCCAGCAGTTTAAGGCGGGCCATTAACTATGGCTACACCTTC.

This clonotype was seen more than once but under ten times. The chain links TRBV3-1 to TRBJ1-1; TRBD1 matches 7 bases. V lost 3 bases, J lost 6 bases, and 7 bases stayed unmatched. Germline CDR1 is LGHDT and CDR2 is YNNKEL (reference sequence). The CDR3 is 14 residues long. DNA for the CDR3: TGTGCCAGCAGCCACGGGCAGGGGGGCGCTGAAGCTTTCTTT. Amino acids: CASSHGQGGAEAFF.

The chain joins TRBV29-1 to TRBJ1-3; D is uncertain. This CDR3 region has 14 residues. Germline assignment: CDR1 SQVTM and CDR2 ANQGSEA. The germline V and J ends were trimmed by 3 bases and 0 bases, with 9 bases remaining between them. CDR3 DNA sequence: TGCAGCGTTGATGGCGAAATCTCTGGAAACACCATATATTTT. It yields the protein CSVDGEISGNTIYF.

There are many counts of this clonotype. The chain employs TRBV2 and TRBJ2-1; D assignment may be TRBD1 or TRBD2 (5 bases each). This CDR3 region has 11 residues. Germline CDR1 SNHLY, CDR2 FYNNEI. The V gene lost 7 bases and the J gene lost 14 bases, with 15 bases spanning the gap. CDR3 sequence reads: CASTRGIEEFF. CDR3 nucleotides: TGTGCCAGCACGAGGGGCATAGAGGAGTTCTTC. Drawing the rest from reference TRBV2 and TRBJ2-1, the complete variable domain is EPEVTQTPSHQVTQMGQEVILRCVPISNHLYFYWYRQILGQKVEFLVSFYNNEISEKSEIFDDQFSVERPDGSNFTLKIRSTKLEDSAMYFCASTRGIEEFFGPGTRLTVL.

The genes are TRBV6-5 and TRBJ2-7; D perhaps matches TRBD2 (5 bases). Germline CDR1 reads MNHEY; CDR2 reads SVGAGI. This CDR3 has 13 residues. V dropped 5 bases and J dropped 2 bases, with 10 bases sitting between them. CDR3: CASSNEGTYEQYF. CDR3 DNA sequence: TGTGCCAGCAGTAACGAGGGAACCTACGAGCAGTACTTC.

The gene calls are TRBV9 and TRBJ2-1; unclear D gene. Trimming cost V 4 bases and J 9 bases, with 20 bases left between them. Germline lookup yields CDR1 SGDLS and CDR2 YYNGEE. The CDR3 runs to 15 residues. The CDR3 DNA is TGTGCCAGCAGCCCCCTCGGTGGGGTTTACGGTGAGCAGTTCTTC. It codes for CASSPLGGVYGEQFF. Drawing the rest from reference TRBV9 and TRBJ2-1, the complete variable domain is DSGVTQTPKHLITATGQRVTLRCSPRSGDLSVYWYQQSLDQGLQFLIQYYNGEERAKGNILERFSAQQFPDLHSELNLSSLELGDSALYFCASSPLGGVYGEQFFGPGTRLTVL.

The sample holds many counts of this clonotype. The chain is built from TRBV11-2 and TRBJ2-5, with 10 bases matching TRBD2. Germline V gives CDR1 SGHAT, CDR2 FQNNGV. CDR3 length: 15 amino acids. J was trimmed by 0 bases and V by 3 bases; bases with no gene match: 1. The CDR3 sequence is CASSFLAGDQETQYF. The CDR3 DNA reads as TGTGCCAGCAGCTTCCTAGCGGGGGACCAAGAGACCCAGTACTTC. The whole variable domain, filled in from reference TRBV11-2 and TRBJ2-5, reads EAGVAQSPRYKIIEKRQSVAFWCNPISGHATLYWYQQILGQGPKLLIQFQNNGVVDDSQLPKDRFSAERLKGVDSTLKIQPAKLEDSAVYLCASSFLAGDQETQYFGPGTRLLVL.

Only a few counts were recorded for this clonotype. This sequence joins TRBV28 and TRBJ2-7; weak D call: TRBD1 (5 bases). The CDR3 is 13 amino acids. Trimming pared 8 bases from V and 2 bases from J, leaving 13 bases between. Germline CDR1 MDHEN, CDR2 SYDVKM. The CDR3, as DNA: TGTGCCAGCTCCACCAGGGTTCCCTACGAGCAGTACTTC. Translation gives CASSTRVPYEQYF.

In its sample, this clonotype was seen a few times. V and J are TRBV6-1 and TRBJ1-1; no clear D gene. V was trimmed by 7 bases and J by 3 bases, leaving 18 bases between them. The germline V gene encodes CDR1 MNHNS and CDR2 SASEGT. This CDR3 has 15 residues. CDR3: CASTLTRAAHTEAFF. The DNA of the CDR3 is TGTGCCAGCACCCTAACCCGGGCGGCGCACACTGAAGCTTTCTTT.